This T cell receptor (beta chain) was found in a study of CD8 T cells in ankylosing spondylitis. Study-level findings and limits: Some motif variants had been reported before (in reactive arthritis synovial fluid and blood).

CDR1 is SGHTA and CDR2 is FQGNSA in the germline V gene. Trimming left V 0 bases short and J 2 bases short, with 11 bases between. The CDR3 covers 16 residues. Quantitative molecular-barcoded 5'-RACE generated the TCR beta libraries. Using its own MiXCR run on the 5' RACE reads, TCRdb lists one record per CDR3 protein. The sample contains 200,000 or so distinct CDR3 sequences, 20% to 30% of which appear only once. This clonotype appeared a few times. What it binds is not known. This chain uses TRBV7-2 with TRBJ2-1; D is ambiguous. Material for sequencing was blood, either unsorted or a sorted T cell fraction (not recorded which). This TCR was sampled from a male donor with ankylosing spondylitis or in good health (not recorded which). CDR3 DNA sequence: TGTGCCAGCAGCTTAGCGAGGACCCTCACCTACAATGAGCAGTTCTTC. Protein product: CASSLARTLTYNEQFF.